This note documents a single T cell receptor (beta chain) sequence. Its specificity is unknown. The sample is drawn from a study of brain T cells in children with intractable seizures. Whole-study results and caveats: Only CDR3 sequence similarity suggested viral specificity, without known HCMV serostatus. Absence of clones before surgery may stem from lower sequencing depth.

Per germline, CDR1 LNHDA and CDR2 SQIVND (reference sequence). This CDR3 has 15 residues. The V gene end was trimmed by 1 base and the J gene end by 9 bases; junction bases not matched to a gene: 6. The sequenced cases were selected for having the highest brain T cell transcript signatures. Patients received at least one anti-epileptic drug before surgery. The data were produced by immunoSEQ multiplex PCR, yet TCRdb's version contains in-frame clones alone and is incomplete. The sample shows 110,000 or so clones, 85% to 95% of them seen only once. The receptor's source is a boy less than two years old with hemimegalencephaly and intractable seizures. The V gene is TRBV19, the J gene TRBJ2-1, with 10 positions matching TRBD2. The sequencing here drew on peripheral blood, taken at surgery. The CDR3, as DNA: TGTGCCAGTAGTATAGGGCTAGCGGGAGTGGGTGAGCAGTTCTTC. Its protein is CASSIGLAGVGEQFF.